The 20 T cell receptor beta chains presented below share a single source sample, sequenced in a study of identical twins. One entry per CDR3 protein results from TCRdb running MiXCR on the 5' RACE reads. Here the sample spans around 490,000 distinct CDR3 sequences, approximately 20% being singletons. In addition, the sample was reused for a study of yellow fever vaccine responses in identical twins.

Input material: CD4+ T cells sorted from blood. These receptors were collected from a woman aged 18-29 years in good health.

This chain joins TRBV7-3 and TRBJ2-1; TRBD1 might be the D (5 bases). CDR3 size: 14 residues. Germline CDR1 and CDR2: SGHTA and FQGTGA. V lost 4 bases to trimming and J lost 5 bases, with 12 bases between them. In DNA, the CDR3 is TGTGCCAGCAGCTCGGACACCGGCCACAATGAGCAGTTCTTC. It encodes CASSSDTGHNEQFF. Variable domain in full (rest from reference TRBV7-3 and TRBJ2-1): GAGVSQTPSNKVTEKGKYVELRCDPISGHTALYWYRQSLGQGPEFLIYFQGTGAADDSGLPNDRFFAVRPEGSVSTLKIQRTERGDSAVYLCASSSDTGHNEQFFGPGTRLTVL.

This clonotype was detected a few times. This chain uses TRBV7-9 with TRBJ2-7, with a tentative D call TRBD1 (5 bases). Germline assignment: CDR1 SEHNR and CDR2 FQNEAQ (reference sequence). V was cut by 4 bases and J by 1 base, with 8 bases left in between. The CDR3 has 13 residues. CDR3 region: CASSSDTSYEQYV. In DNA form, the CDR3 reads TGTGCCAGCAGCTCGGACACTTCCTACGAGCAGTACGTC.

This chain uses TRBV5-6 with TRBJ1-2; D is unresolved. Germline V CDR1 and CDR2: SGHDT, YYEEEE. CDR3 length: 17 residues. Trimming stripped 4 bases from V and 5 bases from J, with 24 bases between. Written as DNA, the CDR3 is TGTGCCAGCAGCCTCCGGGCCAGCCCCCTACTATTTTATGGCTACACCTTC. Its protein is CASSLRASPLLFYGYTF.

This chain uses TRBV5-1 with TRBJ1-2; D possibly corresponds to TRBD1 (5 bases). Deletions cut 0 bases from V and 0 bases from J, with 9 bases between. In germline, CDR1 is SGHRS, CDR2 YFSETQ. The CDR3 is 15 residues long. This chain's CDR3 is CASSLGQGSNYGYTF. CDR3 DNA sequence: TGCGCCAGCAGCTTGGGGCAGGGATCTAACTATGGCTACACCTTC.

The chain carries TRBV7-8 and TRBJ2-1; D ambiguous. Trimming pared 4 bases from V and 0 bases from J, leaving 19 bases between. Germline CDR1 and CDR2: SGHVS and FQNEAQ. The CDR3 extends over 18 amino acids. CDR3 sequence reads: CASSSNPRAWGSYNEQFF. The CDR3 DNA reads TGTGCCAGCAGCTCCAACCCTCGTGCTTGGGGCTCCTACAATGAGCAGTTCTTC.

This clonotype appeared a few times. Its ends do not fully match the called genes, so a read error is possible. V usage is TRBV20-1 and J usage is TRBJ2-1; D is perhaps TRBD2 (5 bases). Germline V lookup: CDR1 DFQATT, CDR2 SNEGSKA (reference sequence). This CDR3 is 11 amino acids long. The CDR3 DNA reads TGCAGTGCTAGTGGCCCTTGGGGAGCAATCTTC. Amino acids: CSASGPWGAIF.

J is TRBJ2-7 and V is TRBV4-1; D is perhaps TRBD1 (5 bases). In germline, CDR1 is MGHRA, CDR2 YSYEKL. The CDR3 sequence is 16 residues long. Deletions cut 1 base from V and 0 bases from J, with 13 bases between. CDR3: CASSQGQGHHSYEQYF. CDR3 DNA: TGCGCCAGCAGCCAAGGCCAAGGACACCACTCCTACGAGCAGTACTTC.

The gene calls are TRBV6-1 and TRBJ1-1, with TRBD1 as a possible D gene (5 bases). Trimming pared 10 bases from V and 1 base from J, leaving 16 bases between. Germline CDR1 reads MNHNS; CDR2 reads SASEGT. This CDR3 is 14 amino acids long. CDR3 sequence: CATTPWGENTEAFF. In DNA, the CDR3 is TGTGCCACCACCCCCTGGGGGGAGAACACTGAAGCTTTCTTT.

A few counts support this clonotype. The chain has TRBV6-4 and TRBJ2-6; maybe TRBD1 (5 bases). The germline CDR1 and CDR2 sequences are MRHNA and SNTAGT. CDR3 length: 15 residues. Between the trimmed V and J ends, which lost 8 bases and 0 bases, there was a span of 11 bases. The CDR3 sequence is CASGRGPSGANVLTF. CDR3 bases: TGTGCCAGCGGAAGGGGCCCCTCTGGGGCCAACGTCCTGACTTTC.

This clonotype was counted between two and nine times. CDR3 bases: TGTGCCAGCAGTGGGAACGGACCTGAAGCTTTCTTT. Its protein product is CASSGNGPEAFF. This chain links TRBV12-3 or TRBV12-4 with TRBJ1-1; D unclear. Trimming took off 5 bases at V and 6 bases at J, with 10 bases between the two ends. CDR3 size: 12 residues.

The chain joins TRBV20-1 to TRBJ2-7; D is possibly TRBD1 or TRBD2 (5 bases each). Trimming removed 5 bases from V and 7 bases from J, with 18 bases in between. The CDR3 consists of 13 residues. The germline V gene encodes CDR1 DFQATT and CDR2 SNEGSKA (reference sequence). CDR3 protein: CSAASPGTGEQYV. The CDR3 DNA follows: TGCAGTGCTGCAAGTCCCGGGACGGGGGAGCAGTACGTC.

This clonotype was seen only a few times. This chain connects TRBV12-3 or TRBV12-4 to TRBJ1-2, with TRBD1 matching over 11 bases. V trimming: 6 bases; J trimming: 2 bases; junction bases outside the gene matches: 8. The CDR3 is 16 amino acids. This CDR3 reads CASSRGTGGTNYGYTF. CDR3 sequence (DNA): TGTGCCAGCAGCCGAGGGACAGGGGGGACAAACTATGGCTACACCTTC.

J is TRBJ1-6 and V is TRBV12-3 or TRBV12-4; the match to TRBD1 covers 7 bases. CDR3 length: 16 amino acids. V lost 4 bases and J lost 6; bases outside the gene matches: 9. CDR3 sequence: CASSSTRQGSNSPLHF. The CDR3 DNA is TGTGCCAGCAGTTCCACCCGACAGGGTAGTAATTCACCCCTCCACTTT.

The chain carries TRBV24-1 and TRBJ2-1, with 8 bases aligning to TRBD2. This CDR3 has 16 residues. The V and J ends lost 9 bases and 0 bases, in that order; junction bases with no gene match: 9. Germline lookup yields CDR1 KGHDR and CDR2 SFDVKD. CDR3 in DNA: TGTGCCACCCGGGGCGCGGGGGGTTTCTCCTACAATGAGCAGTTCTTC. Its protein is CATRGAGGFSYNEQFF.

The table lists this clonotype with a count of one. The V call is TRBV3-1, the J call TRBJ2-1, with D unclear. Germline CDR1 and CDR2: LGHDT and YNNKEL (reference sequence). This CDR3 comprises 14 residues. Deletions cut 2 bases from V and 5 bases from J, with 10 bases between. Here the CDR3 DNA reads TGTGCCAGCAGCCAACGGAGCATAAACAATGAGCAGTTCTTC. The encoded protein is CASSQRSINNEQFF.

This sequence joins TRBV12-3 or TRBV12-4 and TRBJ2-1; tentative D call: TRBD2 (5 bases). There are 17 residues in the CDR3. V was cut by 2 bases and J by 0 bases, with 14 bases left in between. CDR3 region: CASSLFRWESSYNEQFF. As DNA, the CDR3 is TGTGCCAGCAGTTTATTTCGTTGGGAGAGCTCCTACAATGAGCAGTTCTTC.

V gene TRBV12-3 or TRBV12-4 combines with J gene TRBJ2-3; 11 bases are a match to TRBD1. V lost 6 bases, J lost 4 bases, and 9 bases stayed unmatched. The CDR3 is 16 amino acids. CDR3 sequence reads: CASSLRWTGGADTQYF. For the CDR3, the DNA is TGTGCCAGCAGCCTCCGTTGGACAGGGGGCGCAGATACGCAGTATTTT.

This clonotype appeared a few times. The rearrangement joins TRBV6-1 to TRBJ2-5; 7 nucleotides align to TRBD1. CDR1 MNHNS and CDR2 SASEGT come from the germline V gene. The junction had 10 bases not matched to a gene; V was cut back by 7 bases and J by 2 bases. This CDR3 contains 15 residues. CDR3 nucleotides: TGTGCCAGCACCCGTGCGAGACAGGGACAAGAGACCCAGTACTTC. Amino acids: CASTRARQGQETQYF.

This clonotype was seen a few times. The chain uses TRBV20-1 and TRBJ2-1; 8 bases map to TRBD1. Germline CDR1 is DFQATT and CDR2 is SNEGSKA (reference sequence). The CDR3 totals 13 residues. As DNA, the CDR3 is TGCAGAGCTGGACAGGGTTCATACAATGAGCAGTTCTTC. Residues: CRAGQGSYNEQFF.

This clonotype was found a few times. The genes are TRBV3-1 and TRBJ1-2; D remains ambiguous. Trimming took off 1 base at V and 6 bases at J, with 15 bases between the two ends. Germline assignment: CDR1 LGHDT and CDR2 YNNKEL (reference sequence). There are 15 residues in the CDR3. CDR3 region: CASSQGLPGLNGYTF. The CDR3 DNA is TGTGCCAGCAGCCAAGGACTTCCCGGGTTGAATGGCTACACCTTC.